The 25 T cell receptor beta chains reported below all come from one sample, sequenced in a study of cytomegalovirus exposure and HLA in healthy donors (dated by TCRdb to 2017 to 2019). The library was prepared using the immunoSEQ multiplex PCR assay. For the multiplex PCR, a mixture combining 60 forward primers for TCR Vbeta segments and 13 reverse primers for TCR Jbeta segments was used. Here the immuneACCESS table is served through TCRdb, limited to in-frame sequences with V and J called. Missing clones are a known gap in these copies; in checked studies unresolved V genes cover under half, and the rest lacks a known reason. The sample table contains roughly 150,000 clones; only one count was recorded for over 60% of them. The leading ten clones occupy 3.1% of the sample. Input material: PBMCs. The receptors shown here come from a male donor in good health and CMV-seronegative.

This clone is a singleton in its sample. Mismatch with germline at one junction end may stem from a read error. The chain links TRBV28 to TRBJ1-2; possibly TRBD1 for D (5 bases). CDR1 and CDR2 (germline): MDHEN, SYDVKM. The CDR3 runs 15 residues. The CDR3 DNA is TGTGCCAGCAGTTTATCCTTGACAGATAACAATGGCTACACCTTC. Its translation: CASSLSLTDNNGYTF.

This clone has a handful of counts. In nucleotides, the CDR3 is TGTGCCAGCTCATCGGACAGGAGAAATAATTCACCCCTCCACTTT. This gives the protein CASSSDRRNNSPLHF. V and J are TRBV18 and TRBJ1-6; 7 nucleotides line up with TRBD1. Germline CDR1 reads KGHSH; CDR2 reads LQKENI. V trimming: 5 bases; J trimming: 5 bases; junction bases outside the gene matches: 6. There are 15 residues in the CDR3.

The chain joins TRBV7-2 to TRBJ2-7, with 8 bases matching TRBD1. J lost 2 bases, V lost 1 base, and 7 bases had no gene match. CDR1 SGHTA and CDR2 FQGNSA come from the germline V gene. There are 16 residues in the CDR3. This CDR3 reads CASSLVGQGATYEQYF. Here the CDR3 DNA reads TGTGCCAGCAGCTTAGTAGGGCAGGGGGCGACCTACGAGCAGTACTTC. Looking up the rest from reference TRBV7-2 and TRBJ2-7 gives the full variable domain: GAGVSQSPSNKVTEKGKDVELRCDPISGHTALYWYRQSLGQGLEFLIYFQGNSAPDKSGLPSDRFSAERTGGSVSTLTIQRTQQEDSAVYLCASSLVGQGATYEQYFGPGTRLTVT.

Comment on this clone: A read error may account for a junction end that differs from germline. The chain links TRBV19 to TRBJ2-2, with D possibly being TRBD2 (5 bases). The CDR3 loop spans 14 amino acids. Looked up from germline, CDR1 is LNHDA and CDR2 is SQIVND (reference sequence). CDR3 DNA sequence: TGTGCCAGTAGTATAGAAGCCAACACCGGGGAACTGTTTTTT. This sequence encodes CASSIEANTGELFF.

CDR3 DNA sequence: TGCGCCAGCAGCCCCTTCCCGGAACGGGGACTCACCGGGGAGCTGTTTTTT. Its translation: CASSPFPERGLTGELFF. This chain links TRBV4-1 with TRBJ2-2; D is possibly TRBD2 (6 bases). V lost 4 bases to trimming and J lost 4 bases, with 19 bases between them. Per the germline V gene, CDR1 is MGHRA and CDR2 is YSYEKL. The CDR3 covers 17 residues.

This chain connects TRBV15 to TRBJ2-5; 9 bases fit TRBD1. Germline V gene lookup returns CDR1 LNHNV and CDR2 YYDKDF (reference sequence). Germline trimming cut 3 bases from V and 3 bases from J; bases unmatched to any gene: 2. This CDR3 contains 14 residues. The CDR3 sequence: CATSRDRGEETQYF. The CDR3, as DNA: TGTGCCACCAGCAGGGACAGGGGAGAAGAGACCCAGTACTTC.

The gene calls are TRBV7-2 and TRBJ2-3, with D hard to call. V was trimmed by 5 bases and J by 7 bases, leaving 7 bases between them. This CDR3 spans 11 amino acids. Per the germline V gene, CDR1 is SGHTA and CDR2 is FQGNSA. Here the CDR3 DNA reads TGTGCCAGCAGCAATTCAAATACGCAGTATTTT. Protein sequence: CASSNSNTQYF. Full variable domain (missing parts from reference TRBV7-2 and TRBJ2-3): GAGVSQSPSNKVTEKGKDVELRCDPISGHTALYWYRQSLGQGLEFLIYFQGNSAPDKSGLPSDRFSAERTGGSVSTLTIQRTQQEDSAVYLCASSNSNTQYFGPGTRLTVL.

CDR3 coding DNA: TGTGCCAGCAGTTTGGTGGGACAGGGAACGTCCTACGAGCAGTACTTC. Protein: CASSLVGQGTSYEQYF. The V and J genes are TRBV28 and TRBJ2-7; TRBD1 matches 9 bases. There are 16 residues in the CDR3. The J segment lost 1 base and the V segment lost 3 bases, leaving 7 bases of the junction unmatched. Germline CDR1 and CDR2: MDHEN and SYDVKM.

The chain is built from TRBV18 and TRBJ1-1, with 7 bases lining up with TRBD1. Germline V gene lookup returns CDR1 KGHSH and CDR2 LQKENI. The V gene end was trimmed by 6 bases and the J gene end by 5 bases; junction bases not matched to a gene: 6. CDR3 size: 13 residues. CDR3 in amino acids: CASSVTGQTEAFF. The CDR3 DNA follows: TGTGCCAGCTCCGTGACAGGGCAAACTGAAGCTTTCTTT.

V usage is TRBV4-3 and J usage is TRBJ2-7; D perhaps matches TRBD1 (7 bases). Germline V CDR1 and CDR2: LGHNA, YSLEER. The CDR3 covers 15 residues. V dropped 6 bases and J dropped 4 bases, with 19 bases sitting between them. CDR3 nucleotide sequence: TGCGCCAGCAGGCAAACCGCGGCAGGGGGGTACGAGCAGTACTTC. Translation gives CASRQTAAGGYEQYF.

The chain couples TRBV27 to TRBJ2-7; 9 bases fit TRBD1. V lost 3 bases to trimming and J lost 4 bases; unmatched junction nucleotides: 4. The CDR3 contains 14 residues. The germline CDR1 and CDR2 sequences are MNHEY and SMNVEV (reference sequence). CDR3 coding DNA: TGTGCCAGCAGTTTCGACAGGGGGTCTTACGAGCAGTACTTC. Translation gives CASSFDRGSYEQYF.

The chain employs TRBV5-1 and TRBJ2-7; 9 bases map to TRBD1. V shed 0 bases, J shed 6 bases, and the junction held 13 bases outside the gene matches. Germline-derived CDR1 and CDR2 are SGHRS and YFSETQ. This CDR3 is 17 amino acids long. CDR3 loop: CASSLELMGTGKGEQYF. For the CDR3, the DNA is TGCGCCAGCAGCTTGGAGTTGATGGGGACAGGGAAAGGCGAGCAGTACTTC.

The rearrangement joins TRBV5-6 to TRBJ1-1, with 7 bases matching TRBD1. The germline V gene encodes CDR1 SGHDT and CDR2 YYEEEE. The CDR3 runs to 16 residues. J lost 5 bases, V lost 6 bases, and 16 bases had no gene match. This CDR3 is CASTEDLGQVGTEAFF. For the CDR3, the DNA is TGTGCCAGCACCGAAGATCTCGGACAGGTGGGAACTGAAGCTTTCTTT.

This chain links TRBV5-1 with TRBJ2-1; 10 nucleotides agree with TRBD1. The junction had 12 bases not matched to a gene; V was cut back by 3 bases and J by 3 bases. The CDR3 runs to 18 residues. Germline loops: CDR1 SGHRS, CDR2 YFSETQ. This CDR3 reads CASSWHTGTGVFYNEQFF. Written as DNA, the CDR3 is TGCGCCAGCAGCTGGCACACCGGGACAGGGGTTTTCTACAATGAGCAGTTCTTC.

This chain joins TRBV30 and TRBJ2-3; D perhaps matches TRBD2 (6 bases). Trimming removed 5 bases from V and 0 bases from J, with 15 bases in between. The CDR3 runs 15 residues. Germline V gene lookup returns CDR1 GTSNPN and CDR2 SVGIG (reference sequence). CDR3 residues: CAWETRAASTDTQYF. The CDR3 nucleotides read TGTGCCTGGGAGACTAGAGCCGCTAGCACAGATACGCAGTATTTT.

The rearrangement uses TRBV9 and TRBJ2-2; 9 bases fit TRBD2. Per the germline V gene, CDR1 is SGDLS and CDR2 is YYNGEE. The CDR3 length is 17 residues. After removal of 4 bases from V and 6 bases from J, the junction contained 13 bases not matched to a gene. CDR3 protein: CASSPRVGGRVAGELFF. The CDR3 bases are TGTGCCAGCAGCCCCCGCGTGGGCGGGAGGGTCGCCGGGGAGCTGTTTTTT.

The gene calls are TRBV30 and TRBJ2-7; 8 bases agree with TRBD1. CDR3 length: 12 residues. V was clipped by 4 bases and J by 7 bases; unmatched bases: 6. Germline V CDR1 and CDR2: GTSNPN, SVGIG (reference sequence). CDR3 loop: CAWNRGFPEQYF. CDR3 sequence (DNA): TGTGCCTGGAACAGGGGGTTTCCGGAGCAGTACTTC.

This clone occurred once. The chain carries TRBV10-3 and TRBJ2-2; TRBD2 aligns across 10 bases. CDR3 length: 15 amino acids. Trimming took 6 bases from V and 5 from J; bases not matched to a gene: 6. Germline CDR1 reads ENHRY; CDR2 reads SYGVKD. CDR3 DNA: TGTGCCATCAGAGGCCTAGCGGGAGATACCGGGGAGCTGTTTTTT. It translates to CAIRGLAGDTGELFF.

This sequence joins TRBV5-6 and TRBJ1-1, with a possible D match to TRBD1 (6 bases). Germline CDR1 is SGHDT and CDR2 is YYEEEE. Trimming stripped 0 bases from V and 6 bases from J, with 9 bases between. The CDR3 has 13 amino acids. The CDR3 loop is CASSLEGVAEAFF. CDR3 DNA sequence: TGTGCCAGCAGCTTGGAGGGGGTGGCTGAAGCTTTCTTT.

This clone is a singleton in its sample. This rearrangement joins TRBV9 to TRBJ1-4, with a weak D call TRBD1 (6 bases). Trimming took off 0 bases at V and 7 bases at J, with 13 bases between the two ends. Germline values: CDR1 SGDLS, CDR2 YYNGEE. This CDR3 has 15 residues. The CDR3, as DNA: TGTGCCAGCAGCGTAGACAGGGCCGGACGTGAAAAACTGTTTTTT. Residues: CASSVDRAGREKLFF.

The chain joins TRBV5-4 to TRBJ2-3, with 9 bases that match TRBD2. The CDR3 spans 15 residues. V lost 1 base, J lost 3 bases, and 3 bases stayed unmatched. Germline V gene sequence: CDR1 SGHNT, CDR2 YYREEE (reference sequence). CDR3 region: CASSLRAGGTDTQYF. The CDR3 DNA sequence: TGTGCCAGCAGCTTGAGAGCGGGAGGTACAGATACGCAGTATTTT. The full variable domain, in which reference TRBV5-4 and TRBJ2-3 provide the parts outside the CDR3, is ETGVTQSPTHLIKTRGQQVTLRCSSQSGHNTVSWYQQALGQGPQFIFQYYREEENGRGNFPPRFSGLQFPNYSSELNVNALELDDSALYLCASSLRAGGTDTQYFGPGTRLTVL.

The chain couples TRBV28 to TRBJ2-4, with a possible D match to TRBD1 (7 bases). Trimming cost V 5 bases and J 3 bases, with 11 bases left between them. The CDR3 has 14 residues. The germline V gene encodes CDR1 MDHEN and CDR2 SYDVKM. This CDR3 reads CASSGGGSKNIQYF. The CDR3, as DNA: TGTGCCAGCAGTGGAGGGGGCAGCAAAAACATTCAGTACTTC.

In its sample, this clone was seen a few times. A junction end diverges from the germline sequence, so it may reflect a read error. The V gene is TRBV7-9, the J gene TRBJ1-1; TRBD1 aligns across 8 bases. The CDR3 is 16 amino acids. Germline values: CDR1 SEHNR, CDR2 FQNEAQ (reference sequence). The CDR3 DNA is TGTTCCAGCAGCCTACGGGACAGGCTCATGAACACTGAAGCTTTCTTT. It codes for CSSSLRDRLMNTEAFF.

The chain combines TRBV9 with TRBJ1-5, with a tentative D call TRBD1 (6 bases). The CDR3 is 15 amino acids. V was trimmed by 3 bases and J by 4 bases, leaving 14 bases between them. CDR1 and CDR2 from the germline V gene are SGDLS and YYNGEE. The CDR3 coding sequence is TGTGCCAGCAGCGCCCGAGAGGGGGTTAATCAGCCCCAGCATTTT. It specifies CASSAREGVNQPQHF.

CDR3 residues: CASSPAPGQADYGYTF. In nucleotides, the CDR3 is TGCGCCAGCAGCCCCGCGCCTGGACAGGCCGACTATGGCTACACCTTC. The V gene is TRBV5-1, the J gene TRBJ1-2; 7 bases map to TRBD1. The V and J ends lost 4 bases and 3 bases, in that order; junction bases with no gene match: 12. CDR3 size: 16 residues. Germline V gene data show CDR1 as SGHRS and CDR2 as YFSETQ.